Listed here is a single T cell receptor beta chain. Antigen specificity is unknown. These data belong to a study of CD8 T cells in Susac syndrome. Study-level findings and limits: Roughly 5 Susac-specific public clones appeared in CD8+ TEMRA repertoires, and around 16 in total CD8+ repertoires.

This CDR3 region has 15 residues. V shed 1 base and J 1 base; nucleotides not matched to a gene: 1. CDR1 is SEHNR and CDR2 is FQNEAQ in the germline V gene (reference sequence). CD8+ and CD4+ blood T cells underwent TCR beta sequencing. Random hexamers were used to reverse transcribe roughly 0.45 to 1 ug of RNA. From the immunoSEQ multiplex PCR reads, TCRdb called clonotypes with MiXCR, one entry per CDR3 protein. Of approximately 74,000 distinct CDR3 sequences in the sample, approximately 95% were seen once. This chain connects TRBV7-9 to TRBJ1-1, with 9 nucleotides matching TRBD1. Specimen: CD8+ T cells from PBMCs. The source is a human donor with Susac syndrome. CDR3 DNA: TGTGCCAGCAGCTTAGGGACAGGGGCGAACACTGAAGCTTTCTTT. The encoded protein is CASSLGTGANTEAFF.